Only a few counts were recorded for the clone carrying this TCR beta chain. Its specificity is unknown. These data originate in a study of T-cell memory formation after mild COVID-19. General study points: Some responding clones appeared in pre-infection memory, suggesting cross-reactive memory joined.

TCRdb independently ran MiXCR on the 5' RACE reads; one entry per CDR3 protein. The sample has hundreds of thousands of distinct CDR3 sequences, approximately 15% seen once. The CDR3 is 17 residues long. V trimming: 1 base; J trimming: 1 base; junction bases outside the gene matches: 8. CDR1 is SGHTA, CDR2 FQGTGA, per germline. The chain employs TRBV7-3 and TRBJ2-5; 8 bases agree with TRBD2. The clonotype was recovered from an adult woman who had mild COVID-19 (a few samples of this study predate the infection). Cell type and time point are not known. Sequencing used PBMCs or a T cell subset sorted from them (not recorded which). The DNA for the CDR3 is TGTGCCAGCAGCTTAAGGGGGGTAGCGGGGACCCAAGAGACCCAGTACTTC. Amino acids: CASSLRGVAGTQETQYF.